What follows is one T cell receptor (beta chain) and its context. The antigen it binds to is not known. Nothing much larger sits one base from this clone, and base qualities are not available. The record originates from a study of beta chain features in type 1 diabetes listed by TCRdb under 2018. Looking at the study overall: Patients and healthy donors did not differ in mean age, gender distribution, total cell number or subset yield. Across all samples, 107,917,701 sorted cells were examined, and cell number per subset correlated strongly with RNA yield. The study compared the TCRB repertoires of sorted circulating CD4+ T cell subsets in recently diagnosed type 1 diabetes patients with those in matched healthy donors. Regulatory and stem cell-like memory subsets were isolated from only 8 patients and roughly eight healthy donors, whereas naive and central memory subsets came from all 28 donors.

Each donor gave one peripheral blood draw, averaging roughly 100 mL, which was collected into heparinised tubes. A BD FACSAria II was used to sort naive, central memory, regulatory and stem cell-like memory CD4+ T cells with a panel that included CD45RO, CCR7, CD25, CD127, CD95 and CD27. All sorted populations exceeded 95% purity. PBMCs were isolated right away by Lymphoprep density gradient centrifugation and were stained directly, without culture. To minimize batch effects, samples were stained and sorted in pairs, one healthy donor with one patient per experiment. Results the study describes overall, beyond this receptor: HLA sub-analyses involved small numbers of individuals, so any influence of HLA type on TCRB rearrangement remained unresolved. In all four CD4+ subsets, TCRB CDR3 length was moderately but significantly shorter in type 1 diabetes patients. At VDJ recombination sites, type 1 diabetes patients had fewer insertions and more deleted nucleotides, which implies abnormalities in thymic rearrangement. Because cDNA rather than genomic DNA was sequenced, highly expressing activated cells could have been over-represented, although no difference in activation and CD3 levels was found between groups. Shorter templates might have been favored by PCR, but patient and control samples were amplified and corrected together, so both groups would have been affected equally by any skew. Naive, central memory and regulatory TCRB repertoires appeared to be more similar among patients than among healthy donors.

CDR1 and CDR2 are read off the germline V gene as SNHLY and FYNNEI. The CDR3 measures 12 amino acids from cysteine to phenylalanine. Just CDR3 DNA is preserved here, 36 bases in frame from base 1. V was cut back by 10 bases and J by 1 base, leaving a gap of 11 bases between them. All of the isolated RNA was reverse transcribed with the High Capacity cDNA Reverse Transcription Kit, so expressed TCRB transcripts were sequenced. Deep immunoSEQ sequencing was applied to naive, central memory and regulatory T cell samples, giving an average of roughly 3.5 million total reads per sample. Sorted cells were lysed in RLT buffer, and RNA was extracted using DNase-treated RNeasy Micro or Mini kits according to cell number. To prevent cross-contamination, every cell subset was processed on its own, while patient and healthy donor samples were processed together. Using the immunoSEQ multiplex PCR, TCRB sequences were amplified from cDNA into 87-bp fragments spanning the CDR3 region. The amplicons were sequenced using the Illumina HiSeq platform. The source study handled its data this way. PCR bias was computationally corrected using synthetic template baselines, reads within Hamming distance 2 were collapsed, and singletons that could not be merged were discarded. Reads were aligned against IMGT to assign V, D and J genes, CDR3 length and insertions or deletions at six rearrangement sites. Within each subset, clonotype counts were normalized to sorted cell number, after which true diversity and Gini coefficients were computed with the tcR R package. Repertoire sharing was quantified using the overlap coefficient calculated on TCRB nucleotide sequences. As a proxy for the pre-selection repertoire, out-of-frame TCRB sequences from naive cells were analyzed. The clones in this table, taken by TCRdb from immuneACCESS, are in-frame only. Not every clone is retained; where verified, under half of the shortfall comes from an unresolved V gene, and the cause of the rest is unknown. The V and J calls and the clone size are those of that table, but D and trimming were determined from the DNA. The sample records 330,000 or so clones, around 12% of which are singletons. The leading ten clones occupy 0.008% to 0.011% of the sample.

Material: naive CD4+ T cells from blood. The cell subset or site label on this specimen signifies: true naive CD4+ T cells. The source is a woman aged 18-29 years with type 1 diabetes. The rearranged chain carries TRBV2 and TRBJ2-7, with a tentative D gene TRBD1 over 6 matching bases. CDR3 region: CATRGQSYEQYF. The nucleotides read TGTGCCACCAGAGGACAGTCCTACGAGCAGTACTTC.